The entry below gives a single T cell receptor beta chain sequence along with its context. The CDR3 loop spans 16 amino acids. Germline CDR1 is SEHNR and CDR2 is FQNEAQ (reference sequence). The V segment lost 0 bases and the J segment 3 bases; nucleotides outside the gene matches: 7. This entry comes from a study of blood T cell repertoires in COVID-19. As processed by the authors: The assay estimated nucleated cells by amplifying reference gene primers. Sequencing used immunoSEQ multiplex PCR; TCRdb keeps in-frame clones, though not all of them. The D gene and trimming were derived from the DNA, and the V and J assignments and clone size from that table. The top ten hold about 2.2% of the sample, which has 250,000 to 350,000 clones, about nine tenths seen once.

V usage is TRBV7-9 and J usage is TRBJ2-7, with TRBD1 matching over 8 bases. This sequence originates from a woman aged 45-59 years who had recovered from COVID-19. The sequenced sample consisted of peripheral blood. The CDR3 protein is CASSLAGQVVFYEQYF. The CDR3, as DNA: TGTGCCAGCAGCTTAGCGGGACAGGTTGTTTTCTACGAGCAGTACTTC. Full variable domain (outside the CDR3, taken from reference TRBV7-9 and TRBJ2-7): DTGVSQNPRHKITKRGQNVTFRCDPISEHNRLYWYRQTLGQGPEFLTYFQNEAQLEKSRLLSDRFSAERPKGSFSTLEIQRTEQGDSAMYLCASSLAGQVVFYEQYFGPGTRLTVT.